The next 23 T cell receptor beta chains were all read from a single sample in a study of T cell clonality in common variable immunodeficiency. Produced via immunoSEQ multiplex PCR; TCRdb's table is partial and in-frame only. Observed in the sample are tens of thousands of clones, none of them singletons. The source material was peripheral blood mononuclear cells. The receptor source for this set is a person aged 18 to 69 in good health.

The sample holds many counts of this clone. The read falls 3 residues short of the CDR3 end, and the missing part is taken from the germline J gene. The chain is built from TRBV18 and TRBJ2-1, with D perhaps matching TRBD2 (7 bases). From germline, CDR1 is KGHSH and CDR2 LQKENI. Deletions cut 5 bases from V and 7 bases from J, with 33 bases between. CDR3 length: 20 amino acids. The part of the CDR3 DNA that was read is TGTGCCAGCTCATCCGAGGACGAACTGGGGGCGGGAGCTTCGCGGAATGAG. Its translation: CASSSEDELGAGASRNE. In full, the CDR3 reads CASSSEDELGAGASRNEQFF.

This clone was counted ten times or more. The read ends 3 residues before the CDR3 terminus; that terminus is restored from the germline J gene. The rearrangement uses TRBV19 and TRBJ2-7, with 8 nucleotides matching TRBD1. V shed 4 bases and J 2 bases; nucleotides not matched to a gene: 7. Germline assignment: CDR1 LNHDA and CDR2 SQIVND (reference sequence). The CDR3 is 15 amino acids. CDR3 sequence: CASSRSGQGTYEQYF. The part of the CDR3 DNA that was read is TGTGCCAGTAGTAGAAGTGGACAGGGAACCTACGAG. The full variable domain, its missing parts supplied by reference TRBV19 and TRBJ2-7, is DGGITQSPKYLFRKEGQNVTLSCEQNLNHDAMYWYRQDPGQGLRLIYYSQIVNDFQKGDIAEGYSVSREKKESFPLTVTSAQKNPTAFYLCASSRSGQGTYEQYFGPGTRLTVT.

This clone was recorded many times. The read terminates 3 residues before the CDR3 end, so the remaining end is supplied by the germline J gene. The chain is built from TRBV20-1 and TRBJ2-5; D ambiguous. This CDR3 comprises 13 residues. Trimming took 0 bases from V and 5 from J, leaving 10 bases between them. Germline loops: CDR1 DFQATT, CDR2 SNEGSKA (reference sequence). The CDR3 is CSARDANRETQYF. Incomplete CDR3 DNA: TGCAGTGCTAGAGATGCTAATCGGGAGACC.

This clone was observed at least ten times. The CDR3 end lies 3 residues beyond the end of the read and is filled in from the germline J gene. V and J are TRBV13 and TRBJ1-1, with a tentative D call TRBD1 (6 bases). The germline V and J ends were trimmed by 7 bases and 3 bases, with 9 bases remaining between them. Germline CDR1 PRHDT, CDR2 FYEKMQ (reference sequence). The CDR3 loop spans 12 amino acids. The CDR3 DNA, read in part, is TGTGCCAGCAACAGGGAGGACACTGAA. Protein product: CASNREDTE. Given in full, the CDR3 is CASNREDTEAFF.

This clone has ten or more counts. The read ends 3 residues shy of where the CDR3 ends; the end is completed using the germline J gene. The genes are TRBV10-1 and TRBJ2-7; TRBD1 is a possible D gene (6 bases). Deletions cut 6 bases from V and 2 bases from J, with 11 bases between. This CDR3 is 13 amino acids long. Looked up from germline, CDR1 is WNHNN and CDR2 is SYGVQD (reference sequence). The part of the CDR3 DNA that was read is TGCGCCAGCAGCCAGGACAGAACCTACGAG. Encoded protein: CASSQDRTYE. The full-length CDR3 reads as CASSQDRTYEQYF.

Concerning this clone itself: The read terminates 3 residues before the CDR3 end, so the remaining end is supplied by the germline J gene. The rearrangement joins TRBV7-9 to TRBJ2-7; D is ambiguous. The CDR3 covers 13 residues. The germline V gene encodes CDR1 SEHNR and CDR2 FQNEAQ (reference sequence). V lost 5 bases to trimming and J lost 4 bases, with 12 bases between them. The CDR3 bases that were read are TGTGCCAGCAGCCCGAGCCAATGGTACGAG. Its protein product is CASSPSQWYE. Given in full, the CDR3 is CASSPSQWYEQYF.

This clone was observed many times. CDR3 in amino acids: CSAREGGSEQYF. The DNA read from the CDR3 is TGCAGTGCTAGAGAGGGCGGGAGCGAG. The chain employs TRBV20-1 and TRBJ2-7; 7 positions agree with TRBD2. The CDR3 end falls 3 residues outside the read, so it is completed with the germline J gene. The junction had 2 bases not matched to a gene; V was cut back by 0 bases and J by 6 bases. This CDR3 is built from 12 residues. Per the germline V gene, CDR1 is DFQATT and CDR2 is SNEGSKA (reference sequence).

As concerns this clone: The observed sequence ends 3 residues before the CDR3 terminus, with the missing tail filled in from the germline J gene. J is TRBJ2-2 and V is TRBV19; 14 nucleotides line up with TRBD2. Trimming took 5 bases from V and 7 from J; bases not matched to a gene: 9. The germline V gene has CDR1 LNHDA and CDR2 SQIVND (reference sequence). The CDR3 consists of 17 residues. The CDR3 DNA, read in part, is TGTGCCAGTAGTTCCAGACTAGCGGGAGGGCCGGGCGGGGAG. It translates to CASSSRLAGGPGGE. The full CDR3 protein reads CASSSRLAGGPGGELFF.

This clone occurred many times. The read comes to an end 3 residues before the CDR3 does, leaving the germline J gene to fill in the end. The J gene is TRBJ2-2, the V gene TRBV29-1; D gene ambiguous. This CDR3 is built from 11 residues. Trimming removed 7 bases from V and 7 bases from J, with 10 bases in between. Looked up from germline, CDR1 is SQVTM and CDR2 is ANQGSEA. The CDR3 protein is CSAASYGELFF. The CDR3 bases that were read are TGCAGCGCCGCGAGTTACGGGGAG.

This clone was observed many times. Partial CDR3 DNA: TGTGCCAGCAGCTTCTTAGCGGGAGTGGATACG. This sequence encodes CASSFLAGVDT. The full CDR3 protein reads CASSFLAGVDTQYF. The chain has TRBV7-2 and TRBJ2-3; TRBD2 matches 9 bases. The read comes to an end 3 residues before the CDR3 does, leaving the germline J gene to fill in the end. The CDR3 has 14 amino acids. V dropped 3 bases and J dropped 6; count of bases not matched to a gene: 4. Germline loops: CDR1 SGHTA, CDR2 FQGNSA.

The table lists this clone with many counts. The read stops 3 residues short of the end of the CDR3; the missing end is completed from the germline J gene. The chain couples TRBV20-1 to TRBJ1-2; D unresolved. Germline V gene data show CDR1 as DFQATT and CDR2 as SNEGSKA (reference sequence). CDR3 length equals 13 residues. V lost 3 bases and J lost 0, with 8 bases in between. CDR3 protein: CSASPGSNYGYTF. Incomplete CDR3 DNA: TGCAGTGCTAGCCCGGGGTCTAACTATGGC.

This clone was recorded many times. The read finishes 3 residues shy of the CDR3 end, and the germline J gene is used to complete it. The chain combines TRBV5-1 with TRBJ2-5, with 7 bases aligning to TRBD2. V lost 0 bases to trimming and J lost 2 bases; unmatched junction nucleotides: 10. Germline V gene sequence: CDR1 SGHRS, CDR2 YFSETQ. The CDR3 extends over 17 amino acids. The CDR3 sequence is CASSLARASGLQETQYF. CDR3 DNA, as far as it was read: TGCGCCAGCAGCTTGGCACGGGCTAGCGGACTTCAAGAGACC.

This clone has a count of ten or more. The CDR3 end falls 3 residues outside the read, so it is completed with the germline J gene. The chain employs TRBV18 and TRBJ2-1; 8 nucleotides line up with TRBD2. V lost 5 bases, J lost 4 bases, and 4 bases stayed unmatched. This CDR3 region has 14 residues. Germline lookup yields CDR1 KGHSH and CDR2 LQKENI. CDR3 sequence reads: CASSSGTRYNEQFF. The DNA read from the CDR3 is TGTGCCAGCTCATCTGGGACTAGATACAATGAG.

This clone was recorded many times. The read ends 3 residues early relative to the CDR3; the germline J gene fills the gap. The chain is built from TRBV10-1 and TRBJ1-1; 8 nucleotides align to TRBD1. The CDR3 is 12 residues long. Germline V gene lookup returns CDR1 WNHNN and CDR2 SYGVQD (reference sequence). The CDR3 spells CASSSGQEWAFF. The sequenced part of the CDR3 DNA is TGCGCCAGCAGCTCGGGACAGGAATGG.

The sample holds many counts of this clone. Sequencing ends 3 residues short of the CDR3 end; the germline J gene provides the rest. The chain has TRBV19 and TRBJ1-2, with D possibly matching TRBD1 (6 bases). The germline CDR1 and CDR2 sequences are LNHDA and SQIVND (reference sequence). The germline V and J ends were trimmed by 4 bases and 4 bases, with 16 bases remaining between them. CDR3 size: 15 residues. CDR3 in amino acids: CASSNRGASSYGYTF. CDR3 DNA, as far as it was read: TGTGCCAGTAGTAACCGGGGGGCCTCTAGCTATGGC. The variable domain in full, completed from reference TRBV19 and TRBJ1-2, reads DGGITQSPKYLFRKEGQNVTLSCEQNLNHDAMYWYRQDPGQGLRLIYYSQIVNDFQKGDIAEGYSVSREKKESFPLTVTSAQKNPTAFYLCASSNRGASSYGYTFGSGTRLTVV.

Many counts were recorded for this clone. The read terminates 3 residues ahead of where the CDR3 ends, so the germline J gene completes it. V gene TRBV7-3 combines with J gene TRBJ2-5; D is unresolved. Trimming cost V 6 bases and J 2 bases, with 10 bases left between them. The CDR3 spans 13 residues. The V gene's germline CDR1 is SGHTA and CDR2 FQGTGA. CDR3 protein: CASSTQHQETQYF. The CDR3 bases that were read are TGTGCCAGCAGTACCCAACATCAAGAGACC. The full variable domain, its missing parts supplied by reference TRBV7-3 and TRBJ2-5, is GAGVSQTPSNKVTEKGKYVELRCDPISGHTALYWYRQSLGQGPEFLIYFQGTGAADDSGLPNDRFFAVRPEGSVSTLKIQRTERGDSAVYLCASSTQHQETQYFGPGTRLLVL.

Details on this clone: The CDR3 extends 3 residues past the end of the read, so its final part is completed from the germline J gene. The rearrangement uses TRBV2 and TRBJ1-1, with 8 positions matching TRBD1. CDR1 and CDR2 from the germline V gene are SNHLY and FYNNEI. V shed 2 bases and J 2 bases; nucleotides not matched to a gene: 7. This CDR3 is built from 16 residues. CDR3 loop: CASSERTGQVNTEAFF. The DNA read from the CDR3 is TGTGCCAGCAGTGAAAGGACGGGACAGGTCAACACTGAA.

At least ten counts were recorded for this clone. Sequencing ends 3 residues short of the CDR3 end; the germline J gene provides the rest. The V call is TRBV10-1, the J call TRBJ2-1; D is possibly TRBD2 (6 bases). The V end was cut by 7 bases, the J end by 6 bases, with 13 bases between. The CDR3 extends over 13 amino acids. Germline V gives CDR1 WNHNN, CDR2 SYGVQD (reference sequence). CDR3 DNA (partial): TGCGCCAGCACCCACGGGGGTGGCAATGAG. Translation gives CASTHGGGNE. The whole CDR3 protein reads CASTHGGGNEQFF.

This clone was detected ten times or more. The DNA ends 3 residues before the CDR3 does, and the rest of the CDR3 is filled in from the germline J gene. The gene calls are TRBV19 and TRBJ2-5; D perhaps matches TRBD2 (6 bases). The CDR3 loop spans 18 amino acids. Germline V gene data show CDR1 as LNHDA and CDR2 as SQIVND (reference sequence). V was clipped by 1 base and J by 3 bases, with 21 bases between them. CDR3 residues: CASSIVLAGTGREETQYF. The CDR3 bases that were read are TGTGCCAGTAGTATAGTGCTGGCGGGAACCGGACGTGAAGAGACC.

This clone was seen many times. The read terminates 3 residues ahead of where the CDR3 ends, so the germline J gene completes it. The rearrangement links TRBV7-2 to TRBJ2-7; no clear D. The CDR3 is 15 residues long. The germline V gene encodes CDR1 SGHTA and CDR2 FQGNSA. The ends were cut back, 2 bases at V and 3 bases at J, with 14 bases in the middle. Incomplete CDR3 DNA: TGTGCCAGCAGCTTAAACTCGTATCTAGTCTACGAG. Its translation: CASSLNSYLVYE. The whole CDR3 sequence reads CASSLNSYLVYEQYF.

The sample holds many counts of this clone. The CDR3 is cut off 3 residues early in the read; its end comes from the germline J gene. This rearrangement joins TRBV7-2 to TRBJ1-5; perhaps TRBD1 as D (6 bases). V was trimmed by 5 bases and J by 9 bases, leaving 17 bases between them. This CDR3 has 14 residues. Germline assignment: CDR1 SGHTA and CDR2 FQGNSA. The CDR3 here is CASSQDSSEGPQHF. The sequenced part of the CDR3 DNA is TGTGCCAGCAGCCAGGACAGCAGTGAGGGGCCC.

This clone was detected many times. Read data end 3 residues before the CDR3 end; the end is taken from the germline J gene. The chain is built from TRBV28 and TRBJ2-3; D perhaps matches TRBD2 (6 bases). CDR1 MDHEN and CDR2 SYDVKM come from the germline V gene. There are 16 residues in the CDR3. V was clipped by 6 bases and J by 6 bases, with 22 bases between them. Incomplete CDR3 DNA: TGTGCCAGCAGCGGCGGGGTCCTAGCGCCCGCCGATACG. It specifies CASSGGVLAPADT. The whole CDR3 region reads CASSGGVLAPADTQYF.

This clone was observed many times. The read stops 3 residues short of the end of the CDR3; the missing end is completed from the germline J gene. The rearrangement joins TRBV6-2 or TRBV6-3 to TRBJ1-5; D might be TRBD1 (5 bases). Germline CDR1 reads MNHEY; CDR2 reads SVGEGT. Between the trimmed V and J ends, which lost 5 bases and 6 bases, there was a span of 17 bases. The CDR3 spans 15 residues. The CDR3 loop reads CASSTRGRDGQPQHF. CDR3 DNA (partial): TGTGCCAGCAGTACCCGCGGCAGGGATGGTCAGCCC.